The 23 T cell receptor beta chains reported below all come from one sample, sequenced in a study of T cells in Graves' hyperthyroidism and ophthalmopathy. There were TCR beta CDR3 regions amplified from RNA transcripts. First-round RT-PCR targeting the TCR CDR3 was performed with the HTBI primer set. TCRdb fed the multiplex PCR reads into MiXCR, producing one record per CDR3 protein. The data hold around 260,000 distinct CDR3 sequences, with less than 30% observed a single time. Sample: blood. The receptors derive from a man in his forties with Graves' hyperthyroidism that later progressed to Graves' ophthalmopathy.

This clonotype was recorded many times. V gene TRBV5-1 combines with J gene TRBJ1-2; the D gene is possibly TRBD1 (5 bases). Germline values: CDR1 SGHRS, CDR2 YFSETQ. The CDR3 is made up of 13 amino acids. Trimming shortened V by 2 bases and J by 4 bases, and 9 bases separated the two germline ends. The CDR3 loop reads CASSFSRVYGYTF. The CDR3 nucleotides read TGCGCCAGCAGCTTCAGCAGGGTCTATGGCTACACCTTC.

The table lists this clonotype with many counts. The CDR3 loop is CSARMEAGGYYGYTF. CDR3 in DNA: TGCAGTGCTAGAATGGAGGCAGGGGGCTACTATGGCTACACCTTC. The J gene is TRBJ1-2, the V gene TRBV20-1; 8 bases line up with TRBD1. V lost 2 bases to trimming and J lost 3 bases; unmatched junction nucleotides: 8. In germline, CDR1 is DFQATT, CDR2 SNEGSKA (reference sequence). This CDR3 spans 15 amino acids.

This clonotype showed up just a few times. The J gene is TRBJ2-7, the V gene TRBV11-3; either TRBD1 or TRBD2 may fit D (5 bases each). The CDR3 is 12 residues long. V lost 7 bases, J lost 4 bases, and 11 bases lay in between. Germline V gives CDR1 SGHNT, CDR2 YENEEA. CDR3 sequence: CASTRGGYEQYF. The DNA of the CDR3 is TGTGCCAGCACCCGTGGGGGATACGAGCAGTACTTC.

At least ten counts were recorded for this clonotype. Written as DNA, the CDR3 is TGTGCCAGCAGCTTCTTGGGACGGGGACGGGGAGAGACCCAGTACTTC. As protein: CASSFLGRGRGETQYF. This chain uses TRBV7-8 with TRBJ2-5; D may match TRBD1 or TRBD2 (5 bases each). Trimming took off 3 bases at V and 4 bases at J, with 18 bases between the two ends. CDR1 SGHVS and CDR2 FQNEAQ come from the germline V gene. The CDR3 runs to 16 residues.

The V gene is TRBV7-2, the J gene TRBJ2-5; TRBD1 is a possible D gene (5 bases). CDR1 SGHTA and CDR2 FQGNSA come from the germline V gene. The ends were cut back, 5 bases at V and 2 bases at J, with 12 bases in the middle. The CDR3 length is 14 residues. The CDR3 is CASSQIGVQETQYF. CDR3 DNA sequence: TGTGCCAGCAGCCAAATAGGGGTACAAGAGACCCAGTACTTC.

This clonotype has a count of ten or more. The genes are TRBV10-3 and TRBJ1-2; D uncertain. The V gene's germline CDR1 is ENHRY and CDR2 SYGVKD. V lost 4 bases to trimming and J lost 2 bases, with 11 bases between them. The CDR3 covers 14 residues. The CDR3 reads CAISVRVGNYGYTF. The CDR3 DNA reads TGTGCCATCAGTGTAAGGGTCGGGAACTATGGCTACACCTTC.

This clonotype was seen repeatedly, ten times or more. For the CDR3, the DNA is TGTGCCAGCAGGACTAGCGGGAGCTACAACGAGCAGTACTTC. It codes for CASRTSGSYNEQYF. The chain has TRBV6-2 or TRBV6-3 and TRBJ2-7; 12 bases align to TRBD2. Per the germline V gene, CDR1 is MNHEY and CDR2 is SVGEGT. Losses at the gene ends were 6 bases for V and 5 bases for J; bases not matched to a gene: 5. The CDR3 runs to 14 residues.

This clonotype has a handful of counts. The chain employs TRBV27 and TRBJ2-7, with D uncertain. Between the trimmed V and J ends, which lost 4 bases and 0 bases, there was a span of 7 bases. The CDR3 consists of 13 residues. Germline V gives CDR1 MNHEY, CDR2 SMNVEV (reference sequence). CDR3 in amino acids: CASSWRFSYEQYF. The CDR3 DNA is TGTGCCAGCAGTTGGCGGTTCTCCTACGAGCAGTACTTC.

This clonotype was seen ten or more times. The rearrangement uses TRBV11-2 and TRBJ1-2; 7 nucleotides line up with TRBD1. The germline gives CDR1 SGHAT, CDR2 FQNNGV. The trim removed 2 bases at V and 5 bases at J, leaving 5 bases unmatched. The CDR3 runs to 14 residues. The CDR3 DNA follows: TGTGCCAGCAGCTTACACAGGGGTGAATATGGCTACACCTTC. This translates into CASSLHRGEYGYTF.

This clonotype was detected ten times or more. The chain couples TRBV12-3 or TRBV12-4 to TRBJ2-2; no reliable D call. The CDR3 has 13 amino acids. V was clipped by 3 bases and J by 3 bases, with 5 bases between them. The CDR3 loop reads CASSLVYTGELFF. The CDR3 DNA is TGTGCCAGCAGTTTGGTGTACACCGGGGAGCTGTTTTTT.

This clonotype was detected ten times or more. The chain uses TRBV29-1 and TRBJ1-1; 7 bases are shared with TRBD1. Germline values: CDR1 SQVTM, CDR2 ANQGSEA. The CDR3 spans 14 residues. Trimming took 4 bases from V and 1 from J; bases not matched to a gene: 6. CDR3 region: CSVGWGQQNTEAFF. Written as DNA, the CDR3 is TGCAGCGTTGGGTGGGGACAGCAGAACACTGAAGCTTTCTTT.

This clonotype was recorded many times. The gene calls are TRBV11-2 and TRBJ2-2; TRBD2 matches 7 bases. V was clipped by 1 base and J by 0 bases; unmatched bases: 2. CDR1 and CDR2 from the germline V gene are SGHAT and FQNNGV. The CDR3 has 16 residues. DNA for the CDR3: TGTGCCAGCAGCTTAGGGGGGGGAGCGAACACCGGGGAGCTGTTTTTT. It specifies CASSLGGGANTGELFF. The variable domain in full, with the rest retrieved from reference TRBV11-2 and TRBJ2-2, is EAGVAQSPRYKIIEKRQSVAFWCNPISGHATLYWYQQILGQGPKLLIQFQNNGVVDDSQLPKDRFSAERLKGVDSTLKIQPAKLEDSAVYLCASSLGGGANTGELFFGEGSRLTVL.

This clonotype has a count of ten or more. V usage is TRBV28 and J usage is TRBJ1-3; no definite D call. Germline CDR1 MDHEN, CDR2 SYDVKM. The CDR3 is made up of 14 amino acids. With 5 bases removed from V and 0 bases from J, the gap between germline ends came to 8 bases. The CDR3 loop reads CASSGIISGNTIYF. The CDR3 DNA follows: TGTGCCAGCAGTGGCATCATCTCTGGAAACACCATATATTTT.

The sample holds many counts of this clonotype. The genes are TRBV2 and TRBJ2-3; 15 nucleotides agree with TRBD2. The junction had 4 bases not matched to a gene; V was cut back by 5 bases and J by 4 bases. Looked up from germline, CDR1 is SNHLY and CDR2 is FYNNEI. The CDR3 loop spans 16 amino acids. The CDR3 DNA is TGTGCCAGCAGTAGGACTAGCGGGAGGGCCTCAGATACGCAGTATTTT. It yields the protein CASSRTSGRASDTQYF.

The V gene is TRBV20-1, the J gene TRBJ1-2; 7 bases are a match to TRBD1. CDR1 and CDR2 from the germline V gene are DFQATT and SNEGSKA (reference sequence). V lost 1 base to trimming and J lost 6 bases; unmatched junction nucleotides: 8. This CDR3 contains 14 residues. The CDR3 bases are TGCAGTGCTAGAGGTCGGCGACAGGGTGATGGCTACACCTTC. Protein sequence: CSARGRRQGDGYTF.

There are many counts of this clonotype. The chain carries TRBV5-1 and TRBJ2-7; no firm D call. The V gene's germline CDR1 is SGHRS and CDR2 YFSETQ. This CDR3 has 13 amino acids. Trimming pared 7 bases from V and 0 bases from J, leaving 11 bases between. The CDR3: CASGVGSSYEQYF. In DNA form, the CDR3 reads TGCGCCAGCGGGGTAGGGTCCTCCTACGAGCAGTACTTC. The whole variable domain, filled in from reference TRBV5-1 and TRBJ2-7, reads KAGVTQTPRYLIKTRGQQVTLSCSPISGHRSVSWYQQTPGQGLQFLFEYFSETQRNKGNFPGRFSGRQFSNSRSEMNVSTLELGDSALYLCASGVGSSYEQYFGPGTRLTVT.

The chain has TRBV20-1 and TRBJ1-1, with TRBD1 identical over 10 bases. The J segment lost 6 bases and the V segment lost 6 bases, leaving 7 bases of the junction unmatched. Germline CDR1 is DFQATT and CDR2 is SNEGSKA (reference sequence). The CDR3 covers 13 residues. CDR3 protein: CSAWDRGKAEAFF. DNA for the CDR3: TGCAGTGCGTGGGACAGGGGAAAAGCTGAAGCTTTCTTT.

This clonotype has at least ten counts. This chain connects TRBV25-1 to TRBJ1-5; D not certain. This CDR3 is built from 15 residues. Germline V gene lookup returns CDR1 MGHDK and CDR2 SYGVNS. Trimming stripped 2 bases from V and 2 bases from J, with 10 bases between. CDR3 bases: TGTGCCAGCAGTGAAGGAAGGTTCGGCAATCAGCCCCAGCATTTT. Amino acids: CASSEGRFGNQPQHF.

There are many counts of this clonotype. The chain joins TRBV6-1 to TRBJ1-5, with a possible D match to TRBD1 (5 bases). The CDR3 has 15 amino acids. Germline CDR1 is MNHNS and CDR2 is SASEGT. Between the trimmed V and J ends, which lost 6 bases and 2 bases, there was a span of 14 bases. The DNA for the CDR3 is TGTGCCAGCAGCCCGCTGGGGGTAGGCAATCAGCCCCAGCATTTT. It translates to CASSPLGVGNQPQHF.

A word on this clonotype: At one boundary the junction diverges from the germline segment, which might be a read error. The J gene is TRBJ2-4, the V gene TRBV4-1, with a weak D call TRBD2 (6 bases). Germline V gives CDR1 MGHRA, CDR2 YSYEKL. This CDR3 is 20 amino acids long. CDR3 nucleotide sequence: TGCGCCAGCAGCCAAGAGAGGACGGGGGTGAGTTCTTCGGCCAAAAACTTTCAGTACTTC. Translation gives CASSQERTGVSSSAKNFQYF.

This clonotype was counted only a few times. The chain recombines TRBV6-1 with TRBJ2-7; D remains unclear. CDR1 is MNHNS, CDR2 SASEGT, per germline. V lost 2 bases, J lost 4 bases, and 12 bases lay in between. The CDR3 extends over 14 amino acids. CDR3 protein: CASSEMGVIYEQYF. As DNA, the CDR3 is TGTGCCAGCAGTGAAATGGGTGTTATTTACGAGCAGTACTTC.

This clonotype was detected many times. The chain couples TRBV11-2 to TRBJ2-2, with D hard to call. Trimming left V 0 bases short and J 7 bases short, with 6 bases between. The CDR3 is 13 amino acids. Germline CDR1 SGHAT, CDR2 FQNNGV. CDR3 amino acids: CASSLEYGGELFF. The DNA of the CDR3 is TGTGCCAGCAGCTTAGAGTACGGCGGGGAGCTGTTTTTT. The variable domain in full, completed from reference TRBV11-2 and TRBJ2-2, reads EAGVAQSPRYKIIEKRQSVAFWCNPISGHATLYWYQQILGQGPKLLIQFQNNGVVDDSQLPKDRFSAERLKGVDSTLKIQPAKLEDSAVYLCASSLEYGGELFFGEGSRLTVL.

In its sample, this clonotype was seen many times. The chain is built from TRBV12-3 or TRBV12-4 and TRBJ2-5, with TRBD2 matching 7 bases. V lost 4 bases, J lost 5 bases, and 10 bases stayed unmatched. The CDR3 is 15 amino acids. CDR3 bases: TGTGCCAGCAGTTACGGGGGACTACTTCGTGAGACCCAGTACTTC. Translation: CASSYGGLLRETQYF.